This section outlines one T cell receptor beta chain sequence together with its context. The data were obtained in a study of blood T cell repertoires in COVID-19. The protocol was immunoSEQ multiplex PCR, while the TCRdb copy is restricted to in-frame clones and leaves out a portion. In the table there are 200,000 to 250,000 clones, 84% of which are singletons. The receptor comes from a man in his fifties with active or convalescent COVID-19. The sequenced material came from peripheral blood.

CDR3 amino acids: CASSHTGLAASYNEQFF. CDR3 nucleotides: TGCGCCAGCAGCCATACTGGACTAGCTGCCTCCTACAATGAGCAGTTCTTC. This rearrangement joins TRBV4-1 to TRBJ2-1; 8 nucleotides align to TRBD2. CDR3 length: 17 amino acids. In germline, CDR1 is MGHRA, CDR2 YSYEKL. Trimming removed 3 bases from V and 0 bases from J; junction bases left unmatched: 7.